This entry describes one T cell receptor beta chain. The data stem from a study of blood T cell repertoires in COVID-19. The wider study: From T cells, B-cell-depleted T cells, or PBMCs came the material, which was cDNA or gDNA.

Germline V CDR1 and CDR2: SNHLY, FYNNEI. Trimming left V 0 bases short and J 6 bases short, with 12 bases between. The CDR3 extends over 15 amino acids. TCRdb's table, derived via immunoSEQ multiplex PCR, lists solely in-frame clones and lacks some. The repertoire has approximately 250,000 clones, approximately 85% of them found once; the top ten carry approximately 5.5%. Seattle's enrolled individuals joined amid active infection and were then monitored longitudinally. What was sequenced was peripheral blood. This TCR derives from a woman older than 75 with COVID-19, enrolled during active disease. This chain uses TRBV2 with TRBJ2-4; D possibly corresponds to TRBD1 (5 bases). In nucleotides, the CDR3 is TGTGCCAGCAGTGAAGCCTTTGGGGCCTTAAACATTCAGTACTTC. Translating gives CASSEAFGALNIQYF.